The following is a T cell receptor beta chain sequence with its context. One end of the junction is discordant with germline, which a read error may explain. This specimen comes from a study of tumor and adjacent non-tumor tissue in lung cancer. Three rounds of nested PCR, following a modified ARM-PCR protocol, produced the TCRbeta library. TCRdb called the multiplex PCR reads again in MiXCR, with one record for every CDR3 protein. This sample has more than 75,000 distinct CDR3 sequences, with 75% to 85% found just once. RNA was extracted from bulk tissue without any cell sorting. More than 3 cm separated this lung sample from the edge of the tumor. In germline, CDR1 is PRHDT, CDR2 FYEKMQ (reference sequence). The CDR3 has 16 amino acids.

Sample: distant non-tumor lung tissue. The receptor comes from a man aged 55 to 69 with small cell lung cancer. The chain recombines TRBV13 with TRBJ2-1; 8 nucleotides match TRBD2. CDR3 sequence reads: CASTPPGTGGLNEQFF. The CDR3 DNA follows: TGTGCTAGCACCCCACCCGGGACGGGAGGGCTCAATGAGCAGTTCTTC.